The 29 T cell receptor beta chains below all came from one sample that was sequenced in a study of blood T cell repertoires in COVID-19. Assay used: immunoSEQ multiplex PCR; TCRdb lists only in-frame clones, some missing. The data contain about 76,000 clones, roughly 89% of them singletons. Sequences were obtained from peripheral blood. The source of these receptors is a man aged 30 to 45 with acute or convalescent COVID-19.

V gene TRBV7-2 combines with J gene TRBJ2-3, with TRBD2 matching over 11 bases. This CDR3 has 14 residues. Germline CDR1 is SGHTA and CDR2 is FQGNSA. Trimming removed 6 bases from V and 3 bases from J; junction bases left unmatched: 2. The CDR3 DNA follows: TGTGCCAGCAGGGCTAGCGGGGGGACAGATACGCAGTATTTT. Encoded protein: CASRASGGTDTQYF.

The chain couples TRBV3-1 (or the pseudogene TRBV3-2) to TRBJ2-2; tentatively, D is TRBD2 (6 bases). Between the trimmed V and J ends, which lost 3 bases and 1 base, there was a span of 12 bases. Germline V CDR1 and CDR2: LGHDT, YNNKEL (reference sequence). The CDR3 is 16 residues long. This CDR3 reads CASSQLGGRNTGELFF. CDR3 nucleotide sequence: TGTGCCAGCAGCCAGCTAGGAGGGCGGAACACCGGGGAGCTGTTTTTT.

V gene TRBV4-1 combines with J gene TRBJ2-3; TRBD1 matches 8 bases. Trimming took 0 bases from V and 7 from J; bases not matched to a gene: 6. Germline-derived CDR1 and CDR2 are MGHRA and YSYEKL. The CDR3 runs to 15 residues. In DNA form, the CDR3 reads TGCGCCAGCAGCCAAGAAGGACAGGGTGAATATACGCAGTATTTT. Amino acids: CASSQEGQGEYTQYF.

The genes are TRBV6-1 and TRBJ1-4; D not certain. V was clipped by 1 base and J by 5 bases, with 5 bases between them. The CDR3 runs 13 residues. Germline values: CDR1 MNHNS, CDR2 SASEGT. Here the CDR3 reads CASSEVRNEKLFF. The CDR3 coding sequence is TGTGCCAGCAGTGAAGTCAGGAATGAAAAACTGTTTTTT.

This sequence joins TRBV27 and TRBJ2-7; TRBD1 matches 8 bases. This CDR3 is built from 14 residues. V dropped 5 bases and J dropped 7; count of bases not matched to a gene: 10. Looked up from germline, CDR1 is MNHEY and CDR2 is SMNVEV (reference sequence). DNA for the CDR3: TGTGCCAGCAGTCTCCAGGGGGCTACGGGGGAGCAGTACTTC. Translation: CASSLQGATGEQYF.

The chain recombines TRBV5-4 with TRBJ2-1, with 7 nucleotides matching TRBD2. The J segment lost 6 bases and the V segment lost 1 base, leaving 7 bases of the junction unmatched. The CDR3 is made up of 15 amino acids. Germline CDR1 is SGHNT and CDR2 is YYREEE (reference sequence). The CDR3 spells CASSLPLGGGNEQFF. The CDR3 DNA is TGTGCCAGCAGCTTGCCCCTGGGGGGGGGCAATGAGCAGTTCTTC.

The chain joins TRBV5-1 to TRBJ1-2, with D maybe TRBD1 (6 bases). The CDR3 has 13 residues. Between the trimmed V and J ends, which lost 4 bases and 8 bases, there was a span of 15 bases. In germline, CDR1 is SGHRS, CDR2 YFSETQ. The CDR3 protein is CASSPPGQIGYTF. CDR3 nucleotide sequence: TGCGCCAGCAGCCCGCCGGGACAAATCGGCTACACCTTC. The full variable domain, its missing parts supplied by reference TRBV5-1 and TRBJ1-2, is KAGVTQTPRYLIKTRGQQVTLSCSPISGHRSVSWYQQTPGQGLQFLFEYFSETQRNKGNFPGRFSGRQFSNSRSEMNVSTLELGDSALYLCASSPPGQIGYTFGSGTRLTVV.

The V and J genes are TRBV6-2 or TRBV6-3 and TRBJ2-2, with 7 bases aligning to TRBD2. The CDR3 consists of 15 residues. Germline-derived CDR1 and CDR2 are MNHEY and SVGEGT. The J segment lost 3 bases and the V segment lost 4 bases, leaving 5 bases of the junction unmatched. CDR3 sequence reads: CASSSAGADTGELFF. The CDR3 DNA sequence: TGTGCCAGCAGTTCGGCGGGAGCTGACACCGGGGAGCTGTTTTTT.

The chain carries TRBV20-1 and TRBJ1-5; D is perhaps TRBD1 (6 bases). V dropped 3 bases and J dropped 7 bases, with 16 bases sitting between them. The CDR3 totals 14 residues. CDR1 is DFQATT and CDR2 is SNEGSKA in the germline V gene (reference sequence). The CDR3 sequence: CSASPRGPKQPQHF. CDR3 sequence (DNA): TGCAGTGCTAGTCCCAGGGGACCGAAGCAGCCCCAGCATTTT.

This clone appeared once. The CDR3 protein is CASSEFQGTNQPQHF. The CDR3 DNA reads TGTGCCAGCAGTGAGTTCCAGGGAACAAATCAGCCCCAGCATTTT. The chain uses TRBV2 and TRBJ1-5, with a tentative D call TRBD1 (5 bases). Germline V gene data show CDR1 as SNHLY and CDR2 as FYNNEI. The CDR3 runs 15 residues. V lost 3 bases and J 4 bases, leaving 13 bases between the germline ends.

The V call is TRBV28, the J call TRBJ2-2; D gene ambiguous. The CDR3 loop spans 16 amino acids. Germline V gene sequence: CDR1 MDHEN, CDR2 SYDVKM. V lost 4 bases, J lost 1 base, and 13 bases lay in between. CDR3 in DNA: TGTGCCAGCAGTTCCACCTACTCAAGGAACACCGGGGAGCTGTTTTTT. This translates into CASSSTYSRNTGELFF. Combining the CDR3 with reference TRBV28 and TRBJ2-2 gives the whole variable domain DVKVTQSSRYLVKRTGEKVFLECVQDMDHENMFWYRQDPGLGLRLIYFSYDVKMKEKGDIPEGYSVSREKKERFSLILESASTNQTSMYLCASSSTYSRNTGELFFGEGSRLTVL.

The DNA for the CDR3 is TGTGCCAGCAGCTTGGGTGGGACAACTAGCACAGATACGCAGTATTTT. Amino acid sequence: CASSLGGTTSTDTQYF. V is TRBV5-5 and J is TRBJ2-3; perhaps TRBD1 as D (6 bases). V was cut by 0 bases and J by 0 bases, with 11 bases left in between. CDR1 is SGHKS and CDR2 is YYEKEE in the germline V gene (reference sequence). CDR3 length: 16 amino acids.

The rearrangement joins TRBV19 to TRBJ2-3, with D maybe TRBD2 (5 bases). Germline CDR1 LNHDA, CDR2 SQIVND (reference sequence). This CDR3 spans 15 amino acids. Trimming took 3 bases from V and 0 from J, leaving 10 bases between them. The CDR3: CASSMTTTSTDTQYF. The CDR3 region has the DNA TGTGCCAGTAGTATGACTACAACTAGCACAGATACGCAGTATTTT.

On this clone itself: The same CDR3 also results from other DNA sequences found in this sample. The CDR3 region has the DNA TGTGCCAGCAGTCTAACAGGGACTAATGAAAAACTGTTTTTT. Its protein is CASSLTGTNEKLFF. The chain has TRBV28 and TRBJ1-4, with D perhaps TRBD1 (6 bases). The CDR3 is 14 amino acids. Per germline, CDR1 MDHEN and CDR2 SYDVKM. V was shortened by 5 bases and J by 2 bases, with 9 bases between the two germline ends.

This sequence joins TRBV6-2 or TRBV6-3 and TRBJ1-2; D is uncertain. Trimming cost V 2 bases and J 6 bases, with 16 bases left between them. This CDR3 is 15 amino acids long. Germline V gene sequence: CDR1 MNHEY, CDR2 SVGEGT. The DNA of the CDR3 is TGTGCCAGCAGTTACGGAGGACCGTCAAAGAATGGCTACACCTTC. It translates to CASSYGGPSKNGYTF.

V is TRBV7-3 and J is TRBJ2-7; a weak D match, TRBD2 (5 bases). Trimming took off 5 bases at V and 2 bases at J, with 13 bases between the two ends. The CDR3 extends over 14 amino acids. The germline V gene encodes CDR1 SGHTA and CDR2 FQGTGA. CDR3 in DNA: TGTGCCAGCAGCCCCGGCCGACTACCCTACGAGCAGTACTTC. Its translation: CASSPGRLPYEQYF.

The chain uses TRBV7-3 and TRBJ1-1; no clear D. V lost 3 bases, J lost 1 base, and 6 bases lay in between. The CDR3 loop spans 13 amino acids. CDR1 and CDR2 from the germline V gene are SGHTA and FQGTGA. This CDR3 reads CASSFQANTEAFF. CDR3 coding DNA: TGTGCCAGCAGCTTTCAAGCGAACACTGAAGCTTTCTTT.

The V and J genes are TRBV7-3 and TRBJ2-3, with 7 positions matching TRBD1. Germline values: CDR1 SGHTA, CDR2 FQGTGA. This CDR3 contains 15 residues. The junction had 10 bases not matched to a gene; V was cut back by 6 bases and J by 4 bases. CDR3 amino acids: CASSRTGLNPDTQYF. The CDR3 bases are TGTGCCAGCAGTCGGACAGGCCTAAACCCAGATACGCAGTATTTT.

This sequence joins TRBV19 and TRBJ2-7; tentatively, D is TRBD1 (5 bases). The CDR3 totals 14 residues. CDR1 is LNHDA, CDR2 SQIVND, per germline (reference sequence). V lost 4 bases and J 5 bases, leaving 15 bases between the germline ends. Here the CDR3 reads CASSKVAGFNEQYF. The CDR3, as DNA: TGTGCCAGTAGTAAAGTGGCAGGGTTCAACGAGCAGTACTTC. Combining the CDR3 with reference TRBV19 and TRBJ2-7 gives the whole variable domain DGGITQSPKYLFRKEGQNVTLSCEQNLNHDAMYWYRQDPGQGLRLIYYSQIVNDFQKGDIAEGYSVSREKKESFPLTVTSAQKNPTAFYLCASSKVAGFNEQYFGPGTRLTVT.

The rearrangement links TRBV7-3 to TRBJ2-1; TRBD2 is a possible D gene (6 bases). Trimming pared 1 base from V and 12 bases from J, leaving 10 bases between. Germline CDR1 reads SGHTA; CDR2 reads FQGTGA. The CDR3 has 12 residues. The CDR3 loop reads CASSLNGGVQFF. CDR3 nucleotide sequence: TGTGCCAGCAGCTTAAACGGCGGGGTGCAGTTCTTC.

V and J are TRBV4-1 and TRBJ2-3, with TRBD1 as a possible D gene (5 bases). Germline V gene lookup returns CDR1 MGHRA and CDR2 YSYEKL. The ends were cut back, 1 base at V and 4 bases at J, with 9 bases in the middle. The CDR3 is 14 residues long. CDR3 nucleotide sequence: TGCGCCAGCAGCCAAGTTAGGGGTCCAGATACGCAGTATTTT. This encodes CASSQVRGPDTQYF.

The chain couples TRBV5-5 to TRBJ2-1, with D possibly matching TRBD2 (6 bases). The CDR3 is 13 residues long. The germline V and J ends were trimmed by 4 bases and 3 bases, with 8 bases remaining between them. The V gene's germline CDR1 is SGHKS and CDR2 YYEKEE (reference sequence). The CDR3 loop reads CASSGDFYNEQFF. CDR3 bases: TGTGCCAGCAGCGGGGACTTCTACAATGAGCAGTTCTTC.

The chain combines TRBV6-4 with TRBJ2-3; D unresolved. V was cut by 5 bases and J by 5 bases, with 14 bases left in between. The length of the CDR3 is 14 residues. CDR1 is MRHNA, CDR2 SNTAGT, per germline. CDR3 loop: CASSLYSSGDTQYF. The CDR3 DNA follows: TGTGCCAGCAGTCTCTATTCCTCCGGAGATACGCAGTATTTT.

The chain joins TRBV28 to TRBJ2-1; a weak D match, TRBD1 (6 bases). Trimming stripped 3 bases from V and 10 bases from J, with 7 bases between. Germline values: CDR1 MDHEN, CDR2 SYDVKM. CDR3 length: 11 residues. The CDR3 region is CASSLRGEQFF. In nucleotides, the CDR3 is TGTGCCAGCAGTTTGAGGGGGGAGCAGTTCTTC.

This clone has just one count. The V and J genes are TRBV21-1 and TRBJ1-6; TRBD1 is the table's D call and was not checked against the DNA. TRBV21-1 is a recognized pseudogene. The CDR3 spans 14 residues. The DNA for the CDR3 is TGTGCCAGCAGCAAGGCCTGGGCCAATTCACCCCTCCACTTT. Protein product: CASSKAWANSPLHF.

This clone occurred once. The gene calls are TRBV10-3 and TRBJ2-2; possibly TRBD1 for D (6 bases). With 6 bases removed from V and 3 bases from J, the gap between germline ends came to 8 bases. The CDR3 has 13 amino acids. Germline V CDR1 and CDR2: ENHRY, SYGVKD. CDR3 coding DNA: TGTGCCATCAGGGGACAAGACACCGGGGAGCTGTTTTTT. Protein: CAIRGQDTGELFF.

CDR3 sequence: CASSSKGQGVRGSPLHF. CDR3 DNA: TGTGCCAGCAGCTCCAAAGGCCAGGGGGTTAGGGGCTCACCCCTCCACTTT. J is TRBJ1-6 and V is TRBV7-2, with 7 bases matching TRBD1. CDR1 and CDR2 (germline): SGHTA, FQGNSA. The CDR3 is made up of 17 amino acids. V trimming: 4 bases; J trimming: 10 bases; junction bases outside the gene matches: 16.

The chain combines TRBV18 with TRBJ2-4; 9 bases map to TRBD2. V lost 2 bases and J lost 7; bases outside the gene matches: 3. Germline lookup yields CDR1 KGHSH and CDR2 LQKENI. CDR3 size: 14 residues. The CDR3 DNA sequence: TGTGCCAGCTCACCAAGCGGGGGGTTGAACATTCAGTACTTC. This gives the protein CASSPSGGLNIQYF.

V and J are TRBV9 and TRBJ2-5; D perhaps matches TRBD1 (6 bases). Germline CDR1 is SGDLS and CDR2 is YYNGEE. This CDR3 is 15 amino acids long. The V gene lost 4 bases and the J gene lost 1 base, with 14 bases spanning the gap. The CDR3 coding sequence is TGTGCCAGCAGCCCCTGGACAGCTCCCCAAGAGACCCAGTACTTC. The encoded protein is CASSPWTAPQETQYF. The whole variable domain, remainder taken from reference TRBV9 and TRBJ2-5, is DSGVTQTPKHLITATGQRVTLRCSPRSGDLSVYWYQQSLDQGLQFLIQYYNGEERAKGNILERFSAQQFPDLHSELNLSSLELGDSALYFCASSPWTAPQETQYFGPGTRLLVL.